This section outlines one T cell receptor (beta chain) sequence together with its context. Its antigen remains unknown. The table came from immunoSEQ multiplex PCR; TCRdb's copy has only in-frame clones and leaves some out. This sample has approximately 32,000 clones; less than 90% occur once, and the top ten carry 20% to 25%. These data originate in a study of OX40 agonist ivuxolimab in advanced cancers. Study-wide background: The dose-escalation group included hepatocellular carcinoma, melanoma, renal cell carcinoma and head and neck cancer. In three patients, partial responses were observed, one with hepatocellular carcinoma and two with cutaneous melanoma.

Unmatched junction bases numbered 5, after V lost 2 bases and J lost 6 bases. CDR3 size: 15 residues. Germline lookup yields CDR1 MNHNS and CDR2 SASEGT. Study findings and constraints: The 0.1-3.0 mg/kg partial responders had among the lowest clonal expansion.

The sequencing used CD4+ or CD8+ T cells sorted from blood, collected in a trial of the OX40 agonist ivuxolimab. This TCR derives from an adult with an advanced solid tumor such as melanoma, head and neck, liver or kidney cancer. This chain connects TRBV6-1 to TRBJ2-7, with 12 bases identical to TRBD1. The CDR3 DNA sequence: TGTGCCAGCAGTGAACCGGGACAGGGGGCGTTCGAGCAGTACTTC. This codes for CASSEPGQGAFEQYF.